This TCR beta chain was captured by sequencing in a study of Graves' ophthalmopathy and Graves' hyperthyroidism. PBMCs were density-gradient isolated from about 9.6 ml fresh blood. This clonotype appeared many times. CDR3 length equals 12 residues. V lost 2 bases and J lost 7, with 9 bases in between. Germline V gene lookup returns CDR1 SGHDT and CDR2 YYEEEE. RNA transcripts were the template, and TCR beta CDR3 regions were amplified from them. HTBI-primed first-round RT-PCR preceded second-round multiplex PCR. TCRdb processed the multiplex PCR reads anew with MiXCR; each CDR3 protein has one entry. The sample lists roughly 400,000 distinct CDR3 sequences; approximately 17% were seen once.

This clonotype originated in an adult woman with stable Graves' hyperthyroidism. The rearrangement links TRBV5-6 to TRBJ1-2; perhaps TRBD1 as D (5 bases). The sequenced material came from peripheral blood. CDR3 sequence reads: CASSLGDVGYTF. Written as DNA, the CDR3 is TGTGCCAGCAGCTTAGGGGATGTTGGCTACACCTTC.